This TCR beta chain was observed in a study of STAT5B mutations in CD4+ large granular lymphocyte leukemia. In the study's own analysis: Lowest detectable productive clonotype frequency was 2.59 x 10-5. Profiling relied on immunoSEQ multiplex PCR, and the TCRdb table lists in-frame clones only, not all of them. V and J calls and clone size are those listed in that table; D and trimming were worked out from the DNA. The sample yields under 50,000 clones, around 82% seen once. Study results and limitations: 25% of private leukemic clonotypes occurred rarely in other patients' non-leukemic repertoires.

As concerns this clone: What it recognizes is unknown.

This receptor was obtained from a human donor in good health. Sequenced sample: CD4+ T cells from blood buffy coats.

In nucleotides, the CDR3 is TGTGCCAGTACCGCTACAGGGGTCGGTCAGCCCCAGCATTTT. Its translation: CASTATGVGQPQHF. The J gene is TRBJ1-5, the V gene TRBV19; 7 bases map to TRBD1. Losses at the gene ends were 7 bases for V and 6 bases for J; bases not matched to a gene: 9. Germline lookup yields CDR1 LNHDA and CDR2 SQIVND (reference sequence). This CDR3 has 14 residues.